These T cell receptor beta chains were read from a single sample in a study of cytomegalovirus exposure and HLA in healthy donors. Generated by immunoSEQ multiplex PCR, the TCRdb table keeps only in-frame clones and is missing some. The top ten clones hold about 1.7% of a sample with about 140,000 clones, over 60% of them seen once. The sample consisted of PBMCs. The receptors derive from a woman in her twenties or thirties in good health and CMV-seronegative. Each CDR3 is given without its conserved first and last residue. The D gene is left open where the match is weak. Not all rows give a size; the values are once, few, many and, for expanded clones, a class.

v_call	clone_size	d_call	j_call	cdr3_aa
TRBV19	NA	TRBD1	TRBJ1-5	ASSMTGGGNQPQH
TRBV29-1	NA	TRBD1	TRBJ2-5	SVSGTGGQETQY
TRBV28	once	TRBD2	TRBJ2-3	ASSSTRGGTDTQY
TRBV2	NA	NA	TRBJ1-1	ASSEARGNTEAF
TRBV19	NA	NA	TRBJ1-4	ASSTIGFGEKLF
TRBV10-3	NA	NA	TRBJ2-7	AISEYQGPSLREQY
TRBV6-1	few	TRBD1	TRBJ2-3	ASDDRVPDTQY
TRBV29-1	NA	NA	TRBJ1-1	SVAGVANTEAF
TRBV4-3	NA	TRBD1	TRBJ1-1	ASSQEGTGGTEAF
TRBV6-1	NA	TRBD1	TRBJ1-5	ASSYRTGQPQH
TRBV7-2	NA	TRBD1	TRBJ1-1	ASSARQGSAF
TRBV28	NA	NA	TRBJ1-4	ASKENEKLF
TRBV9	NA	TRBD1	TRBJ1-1	ASSGGTEVNTEAF
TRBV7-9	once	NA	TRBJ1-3	ASSAPGQPGNTIY
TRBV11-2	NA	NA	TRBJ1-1	ASSSNPGGGTEAF
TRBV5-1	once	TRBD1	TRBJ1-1	ASSPPGQGLEAF
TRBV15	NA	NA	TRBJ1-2	ATSQPSTELYGYT
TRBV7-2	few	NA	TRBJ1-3	ASSLYIGKGSGNTIY
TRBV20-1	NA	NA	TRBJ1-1	RATGGTEAF
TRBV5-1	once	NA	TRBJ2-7	ASSWGGLSSYEQY
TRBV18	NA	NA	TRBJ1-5	ASSPTTENQPQH
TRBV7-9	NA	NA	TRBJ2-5	ASSLDRETQY
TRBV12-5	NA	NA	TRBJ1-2	ASGLVLSQDNYGYT
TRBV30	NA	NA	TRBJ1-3	AWSVQGNTIY
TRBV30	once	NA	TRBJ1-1	AWSGFKLQGNTEAF
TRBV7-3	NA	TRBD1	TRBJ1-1	ASALLKTGGMNTEAF
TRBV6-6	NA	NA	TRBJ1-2	ASTSDANYGYT
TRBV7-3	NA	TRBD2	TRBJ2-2	ASGRGETGELF